This T cell receptor beta chain is drawn from a study of siplizumab effects on memory and regulatory T cells. Findings of the study overall: Apparently more diverse than memory cells, naive T cells also seemed major alloresponse contributors. Treatment with siplizumab left mappable alloreactive CD4+ clones averaging approximately 69% Treg-derived, compared with 25% to 30% in controls. Suppression by proliferating Tregs derived from siplizumab cultures was not verified. Mapping to unstimulated subsets was achieved for only a minor fraction of alloreactive clones.

Repertoires were generated with immunoSEQ multiplex PCR, while TCRdb's copy carries only in-frame clones and drops some. The repertoire holds some 100,000 clones, with approximately 92% as singletons. Turning to this clone: Its antigen is undetermined.

The material sequenced was CD4+ T cells sorted from blood. The receptor was derived from a human donor in good health.

CDR3 sequence reads: CASSPAGTSTDTQYF. Written as DNA, the CDR3 is TGTGCCAGCAGCCCCGCCGGGACAAGCACAGATACGCAGTATTTT. The chain couples TRBV11-1 to TRBJ2-3; maybe TRBD1 (6 bases). Between the trimmed V and J ends, which lost 5 bases and 0 bases, there was a span of 12 bases. The germline CDR1 and CDR2 sequences are SGHAT and FQDESV (reference sequence). The length of the CDR3 is 15 residues.